These T cell receptor beta chains were read from a single sample in a study of blood T cell repertoires in COVID-19. The data were produced by immunoSEQ multiplex PCR, yet TCRdb's version contains in-frame clones alone and is incomplete. Of 200,000 to 250,000 clones in the sample, 83% were seen once. The sequenced material came from PBMCs or T cells enriched from blood (not recorded which). The receptors come from a woman between 50 and 59 years old who had been exposed to COVID-19. CDR3s leave out the opening cysteine and the closing phenylalanine or tryptophan.

11,TRBJ1-2,TRBV6-5,ASSNPQGTGYT
12,TRBJ1-4,TRBV3-1/TRBV3-2,ASSQGAVNEKLF
13,TRBJ1-3,TRBV7-2,ASSWDTLSGNTIY
11,TRBJ2-7,TRBV6-4,ASRAAPPYEQY
12,TRBJ1-1,TRBV19,ASSSDRGRAEAF
14,TRBJ2-1,TRBV7-9,ASSPVPGHSYNEQF
11,TRBJ1-1,TRBV12-3/TRBV12-4,ASRTGTGTEAF
12,TRBJ1-4,TRBV25-1,ASSEGGDVEKLF
11,TRBJ1-1,TRBV7-9,ASRDRGDTEAF
11,TRBJ2-5,TRBV6-5,ASRTRGEETQY
11,TRBJ2-1,TRBV29-1,SVAAGRHNEQF
14,TRBJ2-6,TRBV5-1,ASSPRGSSGANVLT
11,TRBJ2-5,TRBV5-1,ASSFSTSETQY
11,TRBJ1-3,TRBV10-3,ATRTASGNTIY
12,TRBJ1-1,TRBV3-1/TRBV3-2,ASSLMTGGTEAF
12,TRBJ1-2,TRBV7-2,ASSLDGSDYGYT
12,TRBJ1-2,TRBV6-2/TRBV6-3,ASSPRGGNYGYT
13,TRBJ2-3,TRBV4-2,ASSQDEPPGGTQY
16,TRBJ2-3,TRBV11-3,ASSQGASGLLGGDTQY
12,TRBJ1-1,TRBV28,ASSLIREITEAF
13,TRBJ1-2,TRBV19,ASSLGQGEGYGYT
13,TRBJ1-1,TRBV5-1,ASSPAGGAGTEAF
12,TRBJ1-2,TRBV6-5,ASIGSEADRGYT
11,TRBJ1-1,TRBV7-2,ASSPWTGGTAF
10,TRBJ1-1,TRBV19,ASSYRGTEAF
11,TRBJ1-1,TRBV24-1,ATSDWGGTEAF
12,TRBJ1-1,TRBV5-1,ASSLARGPTEAF
9,TRBJ1-3,TRBV6-5,ASSQRNTIY
11,TRBJ2-1,TRBV13,ASSLDTDNEQF
11,TRBJ2-7,TRBV20-1,SASAGVTYEQY
11,TRBJ1-2,TRBV2,ASSVKPGHGYT
13,TRBJ1-5,TRBV19,ASSRRPIGNQPQH
13,TRBJ2-7,TRBV7-2,ASSPSSGDSYEQY
14,TRBJ1-3,TRBV28,ASSLPGRGSGNTIY
11,TRBJ1-2,TRBV19,ASRDKQNYGYT
12,TRBJ1-1,TRBV4-3,ASSPTGLGSEAF
12,TRBJ1-3,TRBV19,ASSPSTAGNTIY
11,TRBJ1-1,TRBV12-3/TRBV12-4,ASSSIMRTEAF
14,TRBJ1-2,TRBV5-6,ASSLVGQGGNYGYT
12,TRBJ1-1,TRBV3-1/TRBV3-2,ASSQEQGSTEAF
14,TRBJ2-2,TRBV19,ASKTRQVLNTGELF
13,TRBJ1-6,TRBV19,ASSIGTGGGSPLH
13,TRBJ1-1,TRBV5-4,ASSLVGLRNTEAF
11,TRBJ1-5,TRBV12-3/TRBV12-4,ASSFVRGAPQH
14,TRBJ1-3,TRBV15,ATSRDLTGSGNTIY